The clone carrying this T cell receptor beta chain is labeled medium-sized. The sample belongs to a study of shared clonotypes between healthy human individuals. Across the study: The cohort comprised a couple of women and a few men. Their ages spanned 18 to 49 years. Three plates each covered CD4 naive and memory; CD8 naive two, CD8 memory one.

The CDR3 contains 11 residues. The V and J ends lost 3 bases and 2 bases respectively, with 1 base between them. CDR1 is MGHRA and CDR2 is YSYEKL in the germline V gene. At the deep level, the assay was run. It was across several immunoSEQ plates that each subset's genomic DNA was evenly split. Here immunoSEQ multiplex PCR was the method, and the copy in TCRdb shows in-frame clones only, minus some. The sample contains tens of thousands of clones, 60% to 70% of which appear only once. The sample comprised memory CD8+ T cells sorted from blood. Subset given: CD45RO+ cells pooled with CCR7-negative TemRA cells. The chain combines TRBV4-1 with TRBJ2-5; unclear D gene. This TCR came from a man aged 25-40 years in good health. The CDR3, as DNA: TGCGCCAGCAGCCAGCAAGAGACCCAGTACTTC. Translation: CASSQQETQYF.